The 16 T cell receptor beta chains presented below share a single source sample, sequenced in a study of blood T cell repertoires in COVID-19. Method: immunoSEQ multiplex PCR; TCRdb's copy keeps in-frame clones and lacks some. Of approximately 65,000 clones in the sample, less than 85% were seen once. The material sequenced was peripheral blood. These receptors were obtained from a man between 60 and 70 years old with acute or convalescent COVID-19.

The chain has TRBV7-8 and TRBJ2-1, with a weak D call TRBD1 (6 bases). V lost 2 bases to trimming and J lost 2 bases, with 10 bases between them. The CDR3 has 15 residues. Germline CDR1 SGHVS, CDR2 FQNEAQ. The CDR3 here is CASSLQGSAYNEQFF. In DNA form, the CDR3 reads TGTGCCAGCAGCTTACAGGGGTCAGCCTACAATGAGCAGTTCTTC. Full variable domain (outside the CDR3, taken from reference TRBV7-8 and TRBJ2-1): GAGVSQSPRYKVAKRGQDVALRCDPISGHVSLFWYQQALGQGPEFLTYFQNEAQLDKSGLPSDRFFAERPEGSVSTLKIQRTQQEDSAVYLCASSLQGSAYNEQFFGPGTRLTVL.

J is TRBJ1-1 and V is TRBV2; no clear D. The CDR3 runs to 13 residues. Germline-derived CDR1 and CDR2 are SNHLY and FYNNEI. Trimming pared 6 bases from V and 1 base from J, leaving 9 bases between. CDR3 sequence (DNA): TGTGCCAGCAGCGCGGACTCGAACACTGAAGCTTTCTTT. Its translation: CASSADSNTEAFF.

The chain has TRBV7-2 and TRBJ1-5; D is perhaps TRBD1 (6 bases). This CDR3 is built from 15 residues. V lost 3 bases, J lost 4 bases, and 13 bases lay in between. Germline CDR1 reads SGHTA; CDR2 reads FQGNSA. CDR3 DNA sequence: TGTGCCAGCAGCTTTACCGGACAGAGAAATCAGCCCCAGCATTTT. Translation: CASSFTGQRNQPQHF.

This rearrangement joins TRBV4-1 to TRBJ1-6, with 8 bases that match TRBD1. The trim removed 7 bases at V and 7 bases at J, leaving 3 bases unmatched. The CDR3 runs to 13 residues. CDR1 is MGHRA, CDR2 YSYEKL, per germline. CDR3 amino acids: CASKQGANSPLHF. CDR3 DNA sequence: TGCGCCAGCAAGCAGGGGGCGAATTCACCCCTCCACTTT.

The chain combines TRBV7-9 with TRBJ1-3; no definite D call. The ends were cut back, 5 bases at V and 4 bases at J, with 27 bases in the middle. The CDR3 has 19 amino acids. Germline CDR1 reads SEHNR; CDR2 reads FQNEAQ (reference sequence). The chain's CDR3 is CASSHGRQGELRSGNTIYF. CDR3 in DNA: TGTGCCAGCAGCCATGGGAGGCAAGGCGAATTACGCTCCGGAAACACCATATATTTT.

The rearrangement links TRBV19 to TRBJ2-1, with 10 bases aligning to TRBD2. Trimming took 5 bases from V and 4 from J; bases not matched to a gene: 11. The CDR3 spans 17 residues. Germline values: CDR1 LNHDA, CDR2 SQIVND (reference sequence). The chain's CDR3 is CASSPKASGSKYNEQFF. CDR3 nucleotide sequence: TGTGCCAGTAGTCCGAAGGCTAGCGGGAGCAAGTACAATGAGCAGTTCTTC.

This clone was picked up one time. The chain has TRBV10-2 and TRBJ2-6, with D possibly matching TRBD1 (7 bases). This CDR3 contains 16 residues. Germline V gene sequence: CDR1 WSHSY, CDR2 SAAADI. V dropped 3 bases and J dropped 1 base, with 10 bases sitting between them. CDR3 nucleotide sequence: TGCGCCAGCAGTGAACCAGGGGGGTCTGGGGCCAACGTCCTGACTTTC. It yields the protein CASSEPGGSGANVLTF.

This clone occurred once. The gene calls are TRBV4-1 and TRBJ2-4; 7 bases line up with TRBD1. Germline lookup yields CDR1 MGHRA and CDR2 YSYEKL. After removal of 4 bases from V and 3 bases from J, the junction contained 6 bases not matched to a gene. This CDR3 has 15 amino acids. The CDR3: CASSRVQGSKNIQYF. The DNA of the CDR3 is TGCGCCAGCAGCCGGGTACAGGGGAGCAAAAACATTCAGTACTTC.

This rearrangement joins TRBV29-1 to TRBJ1-5, with D possibly matching TRBD1 (6 bases). This CDR3 spans 12 amino acids. Germline V gene sequence: CDR1 SQVTM, CDR2 ANQGSEA. V dropped 2 bases and J dropped 7 bases, with 9 bases sitting between them. The CDR3 loop reads CSVESQGQPQHF. CDR3 nucleotides: TGCAGCGTTGAAAGCCAGGGGCAGCCCCAGCATTTT. Full variable domain (remainder filled in from reference TRBV29-1 and TRBJ1-5): SAVISQKPSRDICQRGTSLTIQCQVDSQVTMMFWYRQQPGQSLTLIATANQGSEATYESGFVIDKFPISRPNLTFSTLTVSNMSPEDSSIYLCSVESQGQPQHFGDGTRLSIL.

The CDR3 DNA reads as TGTGCCAGCAGTTTCGGGGGGTTGAACACTGAAGCTTTCTTT. Its protein product is CASSFGGLNTEAFF. V gene TRBV27 combines with J gene TRBJ1-1, with D maybe TRBD1 (5 bases). Per germline, CDR1 MNHEY and CDR2 SMNVEV (reference sequence). V was trimmed by 3 bases and J by 0 bases, leaving 8 bases between them. This CDR3 has 14 amino acids.

The chain employs TRBV9 and TRBJ1-2, with 7 bases identical to TRBD1. Germline V gene lookup returns CDR1 SGDLS and CDR2 YYNGEE. CDR3 length: 15 amino acids. With 0 bases clipped from V and 4 bases from J, the junction kept 6 bases outside the gene matches. The CDR3 nucleotides are TGTGCCAGCAGCGTAGGAGGGACAGATATCTATGGCTACACCTTC. It codes for CASSVGGTDIYGYTF.

This chain uses TRBV5-4 with TRBJ2-5, with 9 nucleotides matching TRBD2. V lost 1 base and J lost 4; bases outside the gene matches: 14. The CDR3 contains 18 residues. Germline V gives CDR1 SGHNT, CDR2 YYREEE (reference sequence). Here the CDR3 reads CASSLTRGRAIGGETQYF. DNA of the CDR3: TGTGCCAGCAGCTTGACTCGCGGGAGGGCCATTGGTGGAGAGACCCAGTACTTC.

The chain combines TRBV5-3 with TRBJ2-7; possibly TRBD2 for D (6 bases). TRBV5-3 is treated as an ORF (open reading frame) with a function not yet certain. CDR3 size: 11 residues. The CDR3 DNA sequence: TGTTCGGAGGGGTTCCCCTACGAGCAGTACTTC. Translation: CSEGFPYEQYF.

V and J are TRBV2 and TRBJ2-5, with 7 bases fitting TRBD2. Germline-derived CDR1 and CDR2 are SNHLY and FYNNEI. The CDR3 totals 14 residues. The V and J ends lost 6 bases and 7 bases, in that order; junction bases with no gene match: 11. The CDR3 sequence is CASSLTGGSATQYF. In nucleotides, the CDR3 is TGTGCCAGCAGCCTTACGGGCGGGAGCGCGACCCAGTACTTC.

The chain couples TRBV5-5 to TRBJ2-7, with no clear D. Germline V lookup: CDR1 SGHKS, CDR2 YYEKEE (reference sequence). The length of the CDR3 is 16 residues. V was clipped by 4 bases and J by 0 bases, with 17 bases between them. In DNA form, the CDR3 reads TGTGCCAGCAGCCCGCAGACAAGATCCTACTCCTACGAGCAGTACTTC. Translation gives CASSPQTRSYSYEQYF.

This chain connects TRBV19 to TRBJ1-5; D gene uncertain. The CDR3 is made up of 13 amino acids. V was cut by 8 bases and J by 1 base, with 9 bases left in between. Germline V gene sequence: CDR1 LNHDA, CDR2 SQIVND (reference sequence). CDR3 sequence reads: CASRGGSNQPQHF. DNA for the CDR3: TGTGCCAGTCGGGGTGGGAGCAATCAGCCCCAGCATTTT.